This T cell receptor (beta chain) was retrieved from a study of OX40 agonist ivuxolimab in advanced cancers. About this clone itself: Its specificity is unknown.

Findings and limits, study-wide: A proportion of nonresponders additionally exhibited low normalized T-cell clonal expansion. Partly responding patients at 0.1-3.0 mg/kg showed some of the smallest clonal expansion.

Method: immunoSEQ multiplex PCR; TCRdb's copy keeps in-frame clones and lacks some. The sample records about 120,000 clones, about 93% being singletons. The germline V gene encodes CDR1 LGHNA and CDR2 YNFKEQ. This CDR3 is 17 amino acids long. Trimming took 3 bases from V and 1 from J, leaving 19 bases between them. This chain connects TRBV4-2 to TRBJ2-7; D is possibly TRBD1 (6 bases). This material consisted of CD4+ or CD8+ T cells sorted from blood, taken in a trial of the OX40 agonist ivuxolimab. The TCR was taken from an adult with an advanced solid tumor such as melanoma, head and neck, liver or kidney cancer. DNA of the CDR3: TGTGCCAGCAGCCAGGTCGGGCAGGGGTTGGTTTCCTACGAGCAGTACTTC. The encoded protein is CASSQVGQGLVSYEQYF.